The 15 T cell receptor beta chains below come from one sample, sequenced in a study of blood T cells in healthy people across ages. Primed by a sample-barcoded 5' primer and a J-beta primer mix, a second PCR proceeded for 7 to 11 cycles. From the 5' RACE reads, TCRdb called clonotypes with MiXCR, one entry per CDR3 protein. The repertoire has more than 1,400,000 distinct CDR3 sequences, around 39% of them found once; the top ten carry 7% to 9%. Sequencing used blood. The source is a woman aged 18-30 years in good health.

The J gene is TRBJ2-1, the V gene TRBV20-1; D possibly corresponds to TRBD2 (6 bases). CDR1 and CDR2 from the germline V gene are DFQATT and SNEGSKA (reference sequence). Trimming removed 0 bases from V and 9 bases from J, with 18 bases in between. This CDR3 region has 15 residues. CDR3 DNA: TGCAGTGCTAGAGATTTTGAGGAGCGGGCGCTTGAGCAGTTCTTC. This gives the protein CSARDFEERALEQFF.

In DNA form, the CDR3 reads TGCGCCAGCAGCCAGCAGGCGACTAGCGACTACGAGCAGTACTTC. It encodes CASSQQATSDYEQYF. This chain joins TRBV4-1 and TRBJ2-7; 8 bases are shared with TRBD2. The V and J ends lost 3 bases and 3 bases, in that order; junction bases with no gene match: 7. This CDR3 comprises 15 residues. The V gene's germline CDR1 is MGHRA and CDR2 YSYEKL.

This clonotype was observed once. The V call is TRBV9, the J call TRBJ1-1, with D hard to call. Looked up from germline, CDR1 is SGDLS and CDR2 is YYNGEE. Deletions cut 3 bases from V and 5 bases from J, with 32 bases between. The CDR3 contains 20 residues. DNA for the CDR3: TGTGCCAGCAGCGAGCCCAAGCATACAGCTAGCGATATTTTCGAGACTGAAGCTTTCTTT. Amino acid sequence: CASSEPKHTASDIFETEAFF. The full variable domain, its missing parts supplied by reference TRBV9 and TRBJ1-1, is DSGVTQTPKHLITATGQRVTLRCSPRSGDLSVYWYQQSLDQGLQFLIQYYNGEERAKGNILERFSAQQFPDLHSELNLSSLELGDSALYFCASSEPKHTASDIFETEAFFGQGTRLTVV.

The chain joins TRBV12-3 or TRBV12-4 to TRBJ2-3; D gene ambiguous. The CDR3 is 13 residues long. Trimming left V 3 bases short and J 6 bases short, with 10 bases between. The CDR3 coding sequence is TGTGCCAGCAGTTTTTACCCTGGGGATACGCAGTATTTT. Translation: CASSFYPGDTQYF.

The chain has TRBV20-1 and TRBJ2-3; D is perhaps TRBD1 (5 bases). V was pared by 4 bases and J by 2 bases, with 16 bases between. The CDR3 runs 15 residues. Germline CDR1 and CDR2: DFQATT and SNEGSKA (reference sequence). CDR3 nucleotides: TGCAGTGCTACACCGGGCAGGGATTACACAGATACGCAGTATTTT. This translates into CSATPGRDYTDTQYF.

There are a few counts of this clonotype. The V gene is TRBV6-5, the J gene TRBJ1-1; no clear D gene. V shed 3 bases and J shed 3 bases, with 14 bases lying between them. Germline values: CDR1 MNHEY, CDR2 SVGAGI. This CDR3 region has 15 residues. In nucleotides, the CDR3 is TGTGCCAGCAGTTATTCAGTCCTTCATCACACTGAAGCTTTCTTT. This gives the protein CASSYSVLHHTEAFF.

This chain connects TRBV7-8 to TRBJ2-3, with a possible D match to TRBD2 (6 bases). The CDR3 extends over 16 amino acids. CDR1 is SGHVS and CDR2 is FQNEAQ in the germline V gene. V was shortened by 4 bases and J by 1 base, with 15 bases between the two germline ends. In DNA form, the CDR3 reads TGTGCCAGCAGCTCGGGACTTCTCGAACGCACAGATACGCAGTATTTT. This gives the protein CASSSGLLERTDTQYF.

This rearrangement joins TRBV12-1 to TRBJ2-5; the table's D call, TRBD1, was not checked against the DNA. TRBV12-1 is labeled a pseudogene. The CDR3 consists of 14 residues. CDR3 in DNA: TGTGCCAACAACTTACGGGAGTTCCAAGAGACCCAGTACTTC. Its protein product is CANNLREFQETQYF.

About this clonotype itself: A single base separates this from a much larger clone, so it may be a read error. The rearrangement links TRBV5-6 to TRBJ2-5, with D perhaps being TRBD1 or TRBD2 (5 bases each). The V gene lost 4 bases and the J gene lost 7 bases, with 14 bases spanning the gap. Germline loops: CDR1 SGHDT, CDR2 YYEEEE. This CDR3 spans 13 amino acids. The CDR3 bases are TGTGCCAGCAGCACCGGGGCTGAAGCGACCCAGTACTTC. Protein: CASSTGAEATQYF.

The chain combines TRBV27 with TRBJ2-5; the D is unclear. Gene TRBJ2-1 matches the end of the DNA better, so the J call may be wrong. There are 13 residues in the CDR3. CDR1 and CDR2 (germline): MNHEY, SMNVEV (reference sequence). As DNA, the CDR3 is TGTGCCAGCAGTTTCGGGCGTGAAGAGACCCAGTTCTTC. Translated, it gives CASSFGREETQFF.

V usage is TRBV3-1 and J usage is TRBJ2-3, with TRBD2 as a possible D gene (6 bases). There are 13 residues in the CDR3. From germline, CDR1 is LGHDT and CDR2 YNNKEL (reference sequence). Between the trimmed V and J ends, which lost 7 bases and 9 bases, there was a span of 17 bases. The CDR3 region is CASNSGRGWTQYF. In DNA, the CDR3 is TGTGCCAGCAATTCCGGGCGGGGTTGGACGCAGTATTTT.

In its sample, this clonotype was seen a few times. The genes are TRBV20-1 and TRBJ2-3, with 7 bases fitting TRBD2. Germline values: CDR1 DFQATT, CDR2 SNEGSKA (reference sequence). CDR3 size: 12 residues. The ends lost 7 bases at V and 4 bases at J; junction bases unmatched: 5. The DNA of the CDR3 is TGCAGTGTTTACAGCGGGGCAGATACGCAGTATTTT. As protein: CSVYSGADTQYF.

The gene calls are TRBV2 and TRBJ2-7; 7 bases line up with TRBD2. The CDR3 spans 15 residues. Germline trimming cut 1 base from V and 5 bases from J; bases unmatched to any gene: 8. CDR1 SNHLY and CDR2 FYNNEI come from the germline V gene. The CDR3 DNA reads TGTGCCAGCAGTGAAGGAGCGGGGATTCAGGACGAGCAGTACTTC. This sequence encodes CASSEGAGIQDEQYF.

This clonotype occurred a few times. The rearrangement links TRBV3-1 to TRBJ1-2; 9 bases are a match to TRBD1. Trimming removed 0 bases from V and 2 bases from J; junction bases left unmatched: 10. CDR3 length: 18 amino acids. Germline loops: CDR1 LGHDT, CDR2 YNNKEL (reference sequence). CDR3 nucleotide sequence: TGTGCCAGCAGCCAAGATCAGGCACAGGGGGCGATAAACTATGGCTACACCTTC. Amino acid sequence: CASSQDQAQGAINYGYTF.

The chain has TRBV5-1 and TRBJ1-2, with 9 bases matching TRBD1. Looked up from germline, CDR1 is SGHRS and CDR2 is YFSETQ. The CDR3 has 17 amino acids. V gave up 4 bases and J gave up 5 bases; unmatched junction bases: 15. The CDR3 reads CASSLQSTGQGRYGYTF. CDR3 DNA sequence: TGCGCCAGCAGCCTTCAATCAACGGGACAGGGAAGATATGGCTACACCTTC.